The next 20 T cell receptor beta chains were all read from a single sample in a study of shared clonotypes between healthy human individuals. Only in-frame clones appear in the TCRdb table, and some are missing; sequencing was by immunoSEQ multiplex PCR. Found here are 2 million to 2.5 million clones, around 95% of them singletons; the top ten hold about 0.13%. Sequencing was carried out using naive CD4+ T cells sorted from blood. Subset indicated: CD45RA+ positively selected. The receptors here all came from a man between 18 and 29 years old in good health.

This sequence joins TRBV6-1 and TRBJ1-6; D gene uncertain. CDR3 length: 13 amino acids. Per germline, CDR1 MNHNS and CDR2 SASEGT. Trimming took 3 bases from V and 9 from J, leaving 9 bases between them. The CDR3 DNA reads TGTGCCAGCAGTGACTTGTTAGGTTCACCCCTCCACTTT. This translates into CASSDLLGSPLHF.

This clone has a single count. This chain uses TRBV28 with TRBJ2-1; TRBD1 aligns across 11 bases. V lost 4 bases to trimming and J lost 8 bases; unmatched junction nucleotides: 13. CDR1 MDHEN and CDR2 SYDVKM come from the germline V gene. The CDR3 length is 17 residues. CDR3 amino acids: CASSSIRDRGFLHEQFF. DNA of the CDR3: TGTGCCAGCAGTTCAATCCGGGACAGGGGGTTTTTGCATGAGCAGTTCTTC.

The rearrangement links TRBV11-2 to TRBJ2-5; TRBD2 agrees at 9 bases. After removal of 3 bases from V and 5 bases from J, the junction contained 16 bases not matched to a gene. Germline CDR1 SGHAT, CDR2 FQNNGV. The CDR3 consists of 18 residues. CDR3 region: CASSFPPPARGGPETQYF. The CDR3 DNA reads TGTGCCAGCAGCTTCCCTCCCCCGGCGCGGGGGGGCCCGGAGACCCAGTACTTC.

The chain carries TRBV5-1 and TRBJ2-3; D possibly uses TRBD1 or TRBD2 (5 bases each). Trimming shortened V by 0 bases and J by 4 bases, and 12 bases separated the two germline ends. This CDR3 comprises 15 residues. The germline gives CDR1 SGHRS, CDR2 YFSETQ. Written as DNA, the CDR3 is TGCGCCAGCAGCTTGGAAGGGACGCCCCCAGATACGCAGTATTTT. It specifies CASSLEGTPPDTQYF.

The CDR3 reads CASSGDRGIYEQYF. The CDR3, as DNA: TGTGCCAGCAGTGGGGACAGGGGTATCTACGAGCAGTACTTC. The chain couples TRBV25-1 to TRBJ2-7, with 10 bases identical to TRBD1. CDR1 and CDR2 (germline): MGHDK, SYGVNS. The CDR3 runs 14 residues. V lost 4 bases, J lost 3 bases, and 3 bases stayed unmatched.

J is TRBJ2-5 and V is TRBV5-1; 11 nucleotides align to TRBD1. The V segment lost 10 bases and the J segment 4 bases; nucleotides outside the gene matches: 6. The V gene's germline CDR1 is SGHRS and CDR2 YFSETQ. The CDR3 covers 13 residues. The CDR3: CACRDRGSETQYF. CDR3 DNA sequence: TGCGCCTGCCGGGACAGGGGGTCAGAGACCCAGTACTTC.

This clone was seen a few times. The chain joins TRBV7-2 to TRBJ1-6; D uncertain. This CDR3 has 14 amino acids. Germline assignment: CDR1 SGHTA and CDR2 FQGNSA. Trimming removed 1 base from V and 5 bases from J, with 6 bases in between. As DNA, the CDR3 is TGTGCCAGCAGCTTAGGCCTTAATAATTCACCCCTCCACTTT. The encoded protein is CASSLGLNNSPLHF.

This chain uses TRBV10-3 with TRBJ1-2, with 7 bases aligning to TRBD1. Germline V gene lookup returns CDR1 ENHRY and CDR2 SYGVKD. CDR3 length: 15 amino acids. The junction had 10 bases not matched to a gene; V was cut back by 4 bases and J by 5 bases. The chain's CDR3 is CAISGTGPPSYGYTF. As DNA, the CDR3 is TGTGCCATCAGTGGGACAGGACCTCCCTCTTATGGCTACACCTTC.

This clone was seen once. The chain couples TRBV11-2 to TRBJ1-4; D is ambiguous. The CDR3 runs to 16 residues. CDR1 is SGHAT and CDR2 is FQNNGV in the germline V gene. V gave up 5 bases and J gave up 3 bases, with 16 bases separating them. CDR3 loop: CASSRMRPNSNEKLFF. The CDR3 nucleotides are TGTGCCAGCAGCCGAATGCGACCGAATTCTAATGAAAAACTGTTTTTT.

A remark on this clone: The identical CDR3 is also encoded by other nucleotide sequences in the sample. The V call is TRBV7-2, the J call TRBJ1-2; no reliable D call. Trimming left V 5 bases short and J 0 bases short, with 13 bases between. Germline V gene lookup returns CDR1 SGHTA and CDR2 FQGNSA. This CDR3 has 15 amino acids. The CDR3 DNA follows: TGTGCCAGCAGCCCCCGGGCTTTAGCTAACTATGGCTACACCTTC. Amino acid sequence: CASSPRALANYGYTF.

The rearrangement uses TRBV6-6 and TRBJ1-1; TRBD1 is a possible D gene (6 bases). Germline V gene lookup returns CDR1 MNHNY and CDR2 SVGAGI (reference sequence). V shed 5 bases and J shed 7 bases, with 11 bases lying between them. This CDR3 region has 12 residues. The CDR3 sequence: CASSLDSLEAFF. The CDR3 region has the DNA TGTGCCAGCAGTCTGGACAGCCTTGAAGCTTTCTTT.

V gene TRBV4-1 combines with J gene TRBJ2-1; the D gene is possibly TRBD1 (5 bases). CDR1 is MGHRA, CDR2 YSYEKL, per germline. The CDR3 contains 14 residues. Trimming pared 3 bases from V and 6 bases from J, leaving 12 bases between. The DNA of the CDR3 is TGCGCCAGCAGCCACCCCCGCGACAGCAATGAGCAGTTCTTC. Protein sequence: CASSHPRDSNEQFF.

The chain has TRBV19 and TRBJ1-5; no clear D. Germline values: CDR1 LNHDA, CDR2 SQIVND (reference sequence). This CDR3 is built from 14 residues. Deletions cut 2 bases from V and 4 bases from J, with 9 bases between. The CDR3 DNA sequence: TGTGCCAGTAGTATATGGAGCCTAAATCAGCCCCAGCATTTT. It encodes CASSIWSLNQPQHF. Filled out from reference TRBV19 and TRBJ1-5, the complete variable domain reads DGGITQSPKYLFRKEGQNVTLSCEQNLNHDAMYWYRQDPGQGLRLIYYSQIVNDFQKGDIAEGYSVSREKKESFPLTVTSAQKNPTAFYLCASSIWSLNQPQHFGDGTRLSIL.

The chain couples TRBV7-2 to TRBJ2-7, with D tentatively TRBD1 or TRBD2 (5 bases each). V shed 0 bases and J shed 2 bases, with 8 bases lying between them. Looked up from germline, CDR1 is SGHTA and CDR2 is FQGNSA. CDR3 length equals 14 residues. The CDR3 coding sequence is TGTGCCAGCAGCTTAGCTCTGGGGGCCTACGAGCAGTACTTC. It is translated as CASSLALGAYEQYF.

The CDR3 loop reads CASIEGQGASIIYGYTF. CDR3 DNA sequence: TGTGCCAGCATCGAAGGACAGGGGGCGTCTATAATCTATGGCTACACCTTC. The rearrangement uses TRBV7-9 and TRBJ1-2, with TRBD1 identical over 11 bases. The CDR3 has 17 residues. The ends lost 7 bases at V and 4 bases at J; junction bases unmatched: 14. Germline CDR1 reads SEHNR; CDR2 reads FQNEAQ (reference sequence).

This chain links TRBV7-3 with TRBJ1-2, with 8 bases aligning to TRBD1. V shed 1 base and J 0 bases; nucleotides not matched to a gene: 4. The germline gives CDR1 SGHTA, CDR2 FQGTGA. This CDR3 spans 16 amino acids. The CDR3 sequence is CASSLNGQGSNYGYTF. The CDR3 region has the DNA TGTGCCAGCAGCTTAAACGGACAGGGTTCTAACTATGGCTACACCTTC.

The rearrangement links TRBV30 to TRBJ1-4, with 7 bases aligning to TRBD1. V trimming: 3 bases; J trimming: 4 bases; junction bases outside the gene matches: 11. Looked up from germline, CDR1 is GTSNPN and CDR2 is SVGIG (reference sequence). The CDR3 loop spans 16 amino acids. The CDR3 spells CAWSQIPRQGNEKLFF. The CDR3 region has the DNA TGTGCCTGGAGCCAGATCCCCAGACAGGGTAATGAAAAACTGTTTTTT.

The chain couples TRBV6-6 to TRBJ2-7, with 11 bases that match TRBD1. Trimming took 0 bases from V and 4 from J; bases not matched to a gene: 5. The V gene's germline CDR1 is MNHNY and CDR2 SVGAGI (reference sequence). The CDR3 is made up of 16 amino acids. The CDR3 reads CASSYSGQGAGYEQYF. DNA for the CDR3: TGTGCCAGCAGTTACTCAGGACAGGGGGCTGGGTACGAGCAGTACTTC.

V is TRBV5-1 and J is TRBJ1-4, with D possibly TRBD1 on 5 matching bases. Per the germline V gene, CDR1 is SGHRS and CDR2 is YFSETQ. Deletions cut 4 bases from V and 0 bases from J, with 10 bases between. CDR3 length: 15 residues. The chain's CDR3 is CASSLGTSTNEKLFF. The DNA of the CDR3 is TGCGCCAGCAGCCTGGGGACCTCAACTAATGAAAAACTGTTTTTT.

The chain combines TRBV6-1 with TRBJ1-4; D ambiguous. The CDR3 is made up of 14 amino acids. Deletions cut 2 bases from V and 5 bases from J, with 9 bases between. Germline CDR1 reads MNHNS; CDR2 reads SASEGT. In DNA, the CDR3 is TGTGCCAGCAGTGAACTGACGAAAAATGAAAAACTGTTTTTT. Translating gives CASSELTKNEKLFF.